What follows are 5 T cell receptor beta chains derived from one specimen sequenced in a study of blood T cell repertoires in COVID-19. Profiled with immunoSEQ multiplex PCR; TCRdb holds only in-frame clones, not every one. Of about 86,000 clones detected, 80% to 85% appear once; the ten largest clones hold 31%. What was sequenced was peripheral blood. The receptors come from a woman of 80 years or more with active or convalescent COVID-19.

The chain carries TRBV19 and TRBJ1-2, with 9 nucleotides matching TRBD1. V was pared by 3 bases and J by 3 bases, with 5 bases of the junction left unmatched. The CDR3 is 15 amino acids. Germline CDR1 LNHDA, CDR2 SQIVND (reference sequence). In nucleotides, the CDR3 is TGTGCCAGTAGTATCATGGACAGGGGAGACTATGGCTACACCTTC. As protein: CASSIMDRGDYGYTF.

The chain has TRBV4-1 and TRBJ2-6; TRBD1 matches at 8 bases. CDR3 length equals 19 residues. Germline V lookup: CDR1 MGHRA, CDR2 YSYEKL. V shed 4 bases and J 3 bases; nucleotides not matched to a gene: 14. In nucleotides, the CDR3 is TGCGCCAGCAGCCCGGTACTCAGGGGGCCGTTTTTTGGGGCCAACGTCCTGACTTTC. Translated: CASSPVLRGPFFGANVLTF.

This rearrangement joins TRBV5-1 to TRBJ1-1; 9 nucleotides align to TRBD1. Germline V gene sequence: CDR1 SGHRS, CDR2 YFSETQ. Germline trimming cut 2 bases from V and 0 bases from J; bases unmatched to any gene: 8. The CDR3 has 17 residues. CDR3 nucleotide sequence: TGCGCCAGCAGCTTTAGGACAGGGGAAAATCTGAACACTGAAGCTTTCTTT. It specifies CASSFRTGENLNTEAFF.

This clone showed up just once. The chain carries TRBV24-1 and TRBJ1-2; D possibly corresponds to TRBD1 (5 bases). Germline V gives CDR1 KGHDR, CDR2 SFDVKD. The V and J ends lost 0 bases and 8 bases respectively, with 15 bases between them. The CDR3 loop spans 15 amino acids. For the CDR3, the DNA is TGTGCCACCAGTGATTTGGTGACAAGGGGTGCGGGCTACACCTTC. Protein: CATSDLVTRGAGYTF.

This clone appeared once. The chain recombines TRBV9 with TRBJ2-3; possibly TRBD2 for D (6 bases). The CDR3 extends over 15 amino acids. Germline lookup yields CDR1 SGDLS and CDR2 YYNGEE. Trimming took 0 bases from V and 5 from J, leaving 13 bases between them. CDR3 sequence (DNA): TGTGCCAGCAGCGTAGCTCAATTAGCGGTAGATACGCAGTATTTT. Amino acid sequence: CASSVAQLAVDTQYF.